Each of the 15 T cell receptor beta chains below was sequenced from the same sample in a study of cytomegalovirus exposure and HLA in healthy donors. Vbeta (60) and Jbeta (13) primers were used in the PCR. The table came from immunoSEQ multiplex PCR; TCRdb's copy has only in-frame clones and leaves some out. The sample has about 240,000 clones; over 80% are singletons. Sequencing was performed on PBMCs. The receptors were sampled from a woman between 40 and 50 years old in good health and CMV-seropositive.

This clone was counted a single time. The chain uses TRBV18 and TRBJ2-5, with TRBD2 matching over 9 bases. CDR3 length: 15 amino acids. Per the germline V gene, CDR1 is KGHSH and CDR2 is LQKENI. V trimming: 3 bases; J trimming: 5 bases; junction bases outside the gene matches: 7. In DNA form, the CDR3 reads TGTGCCAGCTCACCTATAGCGGGAGTGCCTGAGACCCAGTACTTC. Protein: CASSPIAGVPETQYF.

The rearrangement uses TRBV5-1 and TRBJ2-2; 10 bases match TRBD2. After removal of 0 bases from V and 4 bases from J, the junction contained 3 bases not matched to a gene. Per germline, CDR1 SGHRS and CDR2 YFSETQ. The CDR3 totals 16 residues. The CDR3 sequence is CASSLDSGRPTGELFF. The CDR3 DNA reads as TGCGCCAGCAGCTTGGATAGCGGGAGGCCCACCGGGGAGCTGTTTTTT.

The chain joins TRBV7-9 to TRBJ2-2; 11 bases align to TRBD2. Germline CDR1 is SEHNR and CDR2 is FQNEAQ (reference sequence). The CDR3 loop spans 16 amino acids. V was clipped by 5 bases and J by 0 bases; unmatched bases: 2. The CDR3 sequence is CASSTSGGSNTGELFF. DNA of the CDR3: TGTGCCAGCAGCACTAGCGGGGGTTCGAACACCGGGGAGCTGTTTTTT.

The CDR3 nucleotides read TGTGCCATCCGCGGGACTAGCGGGGCCTACGAGCAGTACTTC. It is translated as CAIRGTSGAYEQYF. The gene calls are TRBV10-3 and TRBJ2-7; 13 bases map to TRBD2. Per the germline V gene, CDR1 is ENHRY and CDR2 is SYGVKD. Trimming at V came to 8 bases and at J to 2 bases, leaving 3 bases not matched to a gene. The CDR3 length is 14 residues.

This clone was found once. This chain connects TRBV6-5 to TRBJ2-1; a weak D match, TRBD2 (6 bases). V was cut by 6 bases and J by 3 bases, with 12 bases left in between. The germline CDR1 and CDR2 sequences are MNHEY and SVGAGI. The CDR3 is 14 residues long. CDR3 in amino acids: CASSLTGGYNEQFF. The CDR3 region has the DNA TGTGCCAGCAGCCTGACCGGGGGCTACAATGAGCAGTTCTTC.

This chain uses TRBV5-4 with TRBJ1-1, with 8 bases matching TRBD1. The CDR3 length is 14 residues. The germline V gene has CDR1 SGHNT and CDR2 YYREEE (reference sequence). V was pared by 3 bases and J by 10 bases, with 11 bases of the junction left unmatched. The CDR3 loop reads CASSSQDRAFRAFF. CDR3 sequence (DNA): TGTGCCAGCAGCTCTCAGGACAGGGCTTTTAGAGCTTTCTTT.

Regarding this clone: Other DNA sequences in this sample translate to the same CDR3. This chain uses TRBV6-5 with TRBJ2-2; 7 bases map to TRBD1. The V and J ends lost 0 bases and 6 bases, in that order; junction bases with no gene match: 4. Germline CDR1 and CDR2: MNHEY and SVGAGI. The CDR3 runs to 15 residues. The CDR3 bases are TGTGCCAGCAGTTACTCGACAGGGCGACCCGGGGAGCTGTTTTTT. Its protein is CASSYSTGRPGELFF.

This clone has a handful of counts. V usage is TRBV5-6 and J usage is TRBJ2-7, with 8 nucleotides matching TRBD2. The V gene end was trimmed by 0 bases and the J gene end by 4 bases; junction bases not matched to a gene: 9. Germline assignment: CDR1 SGHDT and CDR2 YYEEEE. The CDR3 consists of 16 residues. The CDR3 sequence is CASSLGARGVIYEQYF. DNA for the CDR3: TGTGCCAGCAGCTTGGGGGCGCGGGGGGTAATATACGAGCAGTACTTC.

The J gene is TRBJ2-2, the V gene TRBV18; 8 positions agree with TRBD1. The CDR3 is made up of 16 amino acids. Germline CDR1 KGHSH, CDR2 LQKENI. V lost 4 bases to trimming and J lost 1 base; unmatched junction nucleotides: 5. The CDR3 sequence: CASSLPGTGNTGELFF. The CDR3 region has the DNA TGTGCCAGCTCACTCCCCGGGACAGGGAACACCGGGGAGCTGTTTTTT. The variable domain in full, with the rest retrieved from reference TRBV18 and TRBJ2-2, is NAGVMQNPRHLVRRRGQEARLRCSPMKGHSHVYWYRQLPEEGLKFMVYLQKENIIDESGMPKERFSAEFPKEGPSILRIQQVVRGDSAAYFCASSLPGTGNTGELFFGEGSRLTVL.

V gene TRBV7-6 combines with J gene TRBJ2-5, with 8 positions matching TRBD2. The J call may be in error: the DNA end matches TRBJ2-7 better. CDR3 length: 12 amino acids. The germline V gene has CDR1 SGHVS and CDR2 FNYEAQ. CDR3 amino acids: CASSPGGYEQYF. DNA for the CDR3: TGTGCCAGCAGTCCGGGGGGGTACGAGCAGTACTTC.

The chain employs TRBV4-3 and TRBJ2-7; no clear D gene. The CDR3 contains 13 residues. The ends were cut back, 1 base at V and 5 bases at J, with 9 bases in the middle. From germline, CDR1 is LGHNA and CDR2 YSLEER. The CDR3 bases are TGCGCCAGCAGCCAAGCGTCGGCGGACGAGCAGTACTTC. It yields the protein CASSQASADEQYF.

This chain joins TRBV7-2 and TRBJ1-1; 8 bases line up with TRBD1. V trimming: 5 bases; J trimming: 0 bases; junction bases outside the gene matches: 11. Germline V gene lookup returns CDR1 SGHTA and CDR2 FQGNSA. The CDR3 is made up of 17 amino acids. The CDR3 nucleotides are TGTGCCAGCAGCACCCGGACAGGGTCCGCCATGAACACTGAAGCTTTCTTT. The encoded protein is CASSTRTGSAMNTEAFF.

The chain employs TRBV19 and TRBJ1-5; D possibly corresponds to TRBD1 (5 bases). Germline-derived CDR1 and CDR2 are LNHDA and SQIVND (reference sequence). This CDR3 contains 15 residues. Trimming took off 7 bases at V and 7 bases at J, with 20 bases between the two ends. The CDR3, as DNA: TGTGCCAGTATGGGGGGGACGCGAGGAAGACAGCCCCAGCATTTT. Protein product: CASMGGTRGRQPQHF.

The chain uses TRBV18 and TRBJ1-1; TRBD1 agrees at 8 bases. The length of the CDR3 is 14 residues. CDR1 and CDR2 from the germline V gene are KGHSH and LQKENI. The V gene end was trimmed by 6 bases and the J gene end by 5 bases; junction bases not matched to a gene: 8. CDR3 sequence reads: CASSHAGGETEAFF. DNA for the CDR3: TGTGCCAGCTCCCACGCAGGGGGCGAAACTGAAGCTTTCTTT. The whole variable domain, remainder taken from reference TRBV18 and TRBJ1-1, is NAGVMQNPRHLVRRRGQEARLRCSPMKGHSHVYWYRQLPEEGLKFMVYLQKENIIDESGMPKERFSAEFPKEGPSILRIQQVVRGDSAAYFCASSHAGGETEAFFGQGTRLTVV.

The chain uses TRBV5-1 and TRBJ1-1; D remains ambiguous. CDR1 and CDR2 (germline): SGHRS, YFSETQ. The V end lost 1 base, the J end lost 0 bases, and 10 bases lay between the germline ends. The CDR3 contains 15 residues. CDR3 region: CASSLTGIVNTEAFF. Here the CDR3 DNA reads TGCGCCAGCAGCTTGACCGGGATTGTGAACACTGAAGCTTTCTTT.